The sequence of this T cell receptor beta chain was determined in a study of blood T cell repertoires in COVID-19 (dated by TCRdb to the early 2020s). At the level of the whole study: Collaborator samples came from the United States, Italy and Spain and covered acute and convalescent phases of COVID-19. The material from the prospective study consisted of cDNA or gDNA derived from T cells, B-cell-depleted T cells, or PBMCs. The dataset comprised deeply sampled blood TCRbeta repertoires from subjects exposed to, actively infected with, or recovered from COVID-19. The repertoires were released in a freely available public database intended as a resource for research on the immune response to SARS-CoV-2. Samples came from the ongoing ImmuneRACE study (first 160 participants) plus 1,254 subjects from 6 global collaborators. The sample metadata nearly always contained a de-identified subject ID, COVID-19 status, age in years and sex. Where HLA class I and class II types were available, the types were taken from metadata supplied by the sample provider, not from assay-based typing. The full study reports these points: How much clinical and demographic metadata was included differed by source and by participant, and the metadata was provided uncurated.

The V end loses 4 bases and the J end loses 6 bases, and a stretch of 24 bases separates them. Including the terminal cysteine and phenylalanine, the CDR3 comprises 17 residues. The sequence is cut down to CDR3 DNA, 51 bases in frame from base 1. For CDR1 and CDR2, the germline V gene lists SGHAT and FQNNGV. As regards this clone: Its antigen is unknown. Per-base quality was not reported, and no clone a single base away is much larger than it.

Collaborating institutions collected whole blood in K2EDTA tubes following their own protocols. For TCRbeta analysis, collaborator samples were shipped as frozen whole blood, as isolated PBMCs, or as DNA extracted from either sample type. The immunoSEQ Assay, a bias-controlled multiplex PCR, was used to amplify TCRbeta CDR3 regions from genomic DNA. In the source study's methods: Within the assay, amplification of reference gene primers was used to estimate how many nucleated cells each sample contained. To quantify the absolute abundance of each unique TCRbeta CDR3 rearrangement, sequence reads were collapsed and filtered. For each sample, productive Simpson clonality was calculated as the square root of Simpson's diversity index across productive rearrangements. TCRdb obtained this table from immuneACCESS and retained in-frame rearrangements with V and J assigned. These tables miss some clones; where compared with another copy, unresolved V genes account for less than half of the shortfall, and the remainder is unexplained. V, J and clone size derive from that table, while D and trimming were established from the DNA sequence. This sample is represented by tens of thousands of clones; 70% to 90% of them were singletons. The ten largest make up roughly 4.5% of the sample.

The rearrangement joined TRBV11-2 to TRBJ1-1; tentative D gene TRBD1, with 6 bases matching. The sequenced sample consisted of peripheral blood. The sequence came from a man aged 80 or over with active COVID-19. This receptor has the CDR3 CASSSLTGQTGRAEAFF. The sequence in DNA is TGTGCCAGCAGCTCCCTAACAGGACAGACCGGTCGGGCTGAAGCTTTCTTT.